This TCR beta chain was recovered during a study of glioma-infiltrating T cells after dendritic cell vaccination. CDR3 length: 15 amino acids. CDR1 and CDR2 from the germline V gene are LGHNA and YNFKEQ. The V gene lost 1 base and the J gene lost 3 bases, with 7 bases spanning the gap. Overall study results and limits: Few patients contributed both blood and tumor specimens.

This clone was seen only once. Its antigen is undetermined. Generated by immunoSEQ multiplex PCR, the TCRdb table keeps only in-frame clones and is missing some. In the table there are 110,000 or so clones, nearly 90% of which are singletons. Time point specified: after dendritic cell vaccination, including at tumor progression/relapse. Fresh-frozen tumor tissue and more than two years of survival data were available for all. All glioblastoma patients lacked an isocitrate dehydrogenase mutation. This specimen consisted of blood, obtained after dendritic cell vaccination. This receptor was identified in a human donor with glioblastoma. The chain employs TRBV4-2 and TRBJ2-6, with D possibly matching TRBD2 (6 bases). The CDR3 spells CASSQGRDGANVLTF. In DNA form, the CDR3 reads TGTGCCAGCAGCCAAGGGCGGGATGGGGCCAACGTCCTGACTTTC.